Below, 3 T cell receptor beta chains from the same sample are listed, as sequenced in a study of T cell repertoires in cytomegalovirus infection. From the reads, TCRdb called clonotypes with MiXCR, one entry per CDR3 protein. The sample holds a few hundred thousand distinct CDR3 sequences; more than 20% are singletons and the top ten take over 10%. Specimen: PBMCs. These TCRs come from a human donor in good health (CMV status not recorded). Some clones in this sample may be carry-over from other donors' samples.

This clonotype has more than one count but fewer than ten. The J gene is TRBJ2-1, the V gene TRBV4-2; possibly TRBD2 for D (5 bases). The germline V gene encodes CDR1 LGHNA and CDR2 YNFKEQ. The CDR3 has 16 amino acids. The V end was cut by 0 bases, the J end by 2 bases, with 11 bases between. The CDR3 sequence: CASSQDPSGAYNEQFF. In DNA, the CDR3 is TGTGCCAGCAGCCAAGACCCCAGCGGAGCCTACAATGAGCAGTTCTTC.

This clonotype was detected only a few times. V is TRBV6-5 and J is TRBJ2-3, with 7 bases lining up with TRBD2. The J segment lost 2 bases and the V segment lost 5 bases, leaving 4 bases of the junction unmatched. The CDR3 runs 14 residues. Germline values: CDR1 MNHEY, CDR2 SVGAGI. The CDR3 sequence: CASSLAAYTDTQYF. CDR3 nucleotides: TGTGCCAGCAGTCTAGCGGCCTACACAGATACGCAGTATTTT.

This clonotype has a handful of counts. This may be a read error, as it is one base from a much larger clone. The chain recombines TRBV28 with TRBJ1-1; D might be TRBD1 (6 bases). The CDR3 is 13 amino acids. CDR1 and CDR2 from the germline V gene are MDHEN and SYDVKM. V lost 6 bases to trimming and J lost 3 bases, with 11 bases between them. The CDR3 DNA reads as TGTGCCAGCAGCAAAGACAGGTACACTGAAGCTTTCTTT. Its protein product is CASSKDRYTEAFF.